This TCR beta chain appears in the sequencing data of a study of technical replicates of blood from several donors (dated by TCRdb to 2015 to 2018). Library preparation used the immunoSEQ multiplex PCR assay. TCRdb mirrors the immuneACCESS table, restricted to in-frame sequences. Some clones are absent from its copies; in checked studies, under half trace to an unresolved V gene, and the reason for the others is unknown. The table for this sample lists approximately 81,000 clones; roughly 96% of them were counted only once. The top ten clonotypes cover more than 0.15% of the sample. Remarks on this clone: Its binding antigen is unknown. No per-base quality is available; no much larger clone lies one base away.

The CDR3 goes from the cysteine to the phenylalanine over 13 residues. Just CDR3 DNA is preserved here, 39 bases in frame from base 1. V lost 5 bases and J lost 5 bases, and the count of bases not matched to a germline gene is 3. As encoded in the germline V gene, CDR1 is SGHAT while CDR2 is FQNNGV. The receptor chain draws on TRBV11-2 and TRBJ2-5; TRBD2 aligns with 9 central bases. Sequencing used T cells isolated from PBMCs. The TCR comes from a human donor in good health. The CDR3 protein is CASSQGLAETQYF. The DNA sequence reads TGTGCCAGCAGCCAAGGACTAGCGGAGACCCAGTACTTC.